This TCR beta chain comes out of a study of blood T cells in healthy people across ages. V shed 0 bases and J 7 bases; nucleotides not matched to a gene: 5. The germline CDR1 and CDR2 sequences are KGHSH and LQKENI. The CDR3 has 15 amino acids. A J-beta primer mix and a sample-barcoded 5' primer were used in a second PCR of roughly 6 to 11 cycles. TCRdb used MiXCR to reprocess the 5' RACE reads, holding one entry per CDR3 protein. This table has about 800,000 distinct CDR3 sequences, more than 20% appearing once. Per sample, extraction of total RNA gave at least 6 micrograms in every case. A further study also used this sample, focusing on T cells of mothers and their children. That report adds: Samples were provided by three healthy Caucasian mothers and their six children.

The sample consisted of blood. The sequence came from a boy aged 5-17 years in good health. The J gene is TRBJ1-2, the V gene TRBV18; 10 bases align to TRBD1. The CDR3, as DNA: TGTGCCAGCTCACCACCTGGGACAGGGGTTACTGGCTACACCTTC. This translates into CASSPPGTGVTGYTF.